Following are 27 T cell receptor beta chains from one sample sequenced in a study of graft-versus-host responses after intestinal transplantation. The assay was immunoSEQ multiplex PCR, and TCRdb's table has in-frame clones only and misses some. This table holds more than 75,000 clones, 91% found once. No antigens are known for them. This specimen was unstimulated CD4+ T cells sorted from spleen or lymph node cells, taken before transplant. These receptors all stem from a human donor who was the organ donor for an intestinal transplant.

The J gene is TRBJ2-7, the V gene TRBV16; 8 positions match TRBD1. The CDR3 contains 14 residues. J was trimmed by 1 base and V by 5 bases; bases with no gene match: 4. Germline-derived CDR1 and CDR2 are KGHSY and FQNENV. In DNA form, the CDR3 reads TGTGCCAGCAGCTGGGACAGGCGATCCTACGAGCAGTACTTC. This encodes CASSWDRRSYEQYF.

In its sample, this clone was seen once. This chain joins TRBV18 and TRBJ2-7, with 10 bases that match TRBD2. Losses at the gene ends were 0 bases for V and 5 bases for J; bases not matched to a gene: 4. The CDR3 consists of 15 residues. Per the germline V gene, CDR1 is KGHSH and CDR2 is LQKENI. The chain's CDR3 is CASSPPSSGGDEQYF. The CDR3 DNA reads TGTGCCAGCTCACCACCTTCTAGCGGGGGCGACGAGCAGTACTTC.

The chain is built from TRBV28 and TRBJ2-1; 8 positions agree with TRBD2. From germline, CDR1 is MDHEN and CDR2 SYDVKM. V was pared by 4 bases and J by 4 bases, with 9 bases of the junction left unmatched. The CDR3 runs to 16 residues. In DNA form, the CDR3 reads TGTGCCAGCAGTTCCACACTAGCGGCCATGTACAATGAGCAGTTCTTC. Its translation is CASSSTLAAMYNEQFF.

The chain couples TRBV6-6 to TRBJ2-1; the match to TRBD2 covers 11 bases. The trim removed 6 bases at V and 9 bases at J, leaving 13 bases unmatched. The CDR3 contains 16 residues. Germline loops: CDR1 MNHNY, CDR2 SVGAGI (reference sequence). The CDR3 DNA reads TGTGCCAGCAGGTCGTATAGCGGGGGGGCTGTTATTGAGCAGTTCTTC. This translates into CASRSYSGGAVIEQFF.

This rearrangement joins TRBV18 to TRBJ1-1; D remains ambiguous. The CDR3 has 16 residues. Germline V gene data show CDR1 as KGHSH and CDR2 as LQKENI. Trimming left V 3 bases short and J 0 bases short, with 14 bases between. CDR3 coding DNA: TGTGCCAGCTCACCTGGGAGGAGACCTCTGAACACTGAAGCTTTCTTT. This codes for CASSPGRRPLNTEAFF.

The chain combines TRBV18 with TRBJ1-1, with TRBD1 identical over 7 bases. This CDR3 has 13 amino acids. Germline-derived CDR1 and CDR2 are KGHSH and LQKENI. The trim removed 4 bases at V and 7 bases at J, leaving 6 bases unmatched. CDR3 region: CASSRQGMDEAFF. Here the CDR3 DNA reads TGTGCCAGCTCACGACAGGGAATGGATGAAGCTTTCTTT.

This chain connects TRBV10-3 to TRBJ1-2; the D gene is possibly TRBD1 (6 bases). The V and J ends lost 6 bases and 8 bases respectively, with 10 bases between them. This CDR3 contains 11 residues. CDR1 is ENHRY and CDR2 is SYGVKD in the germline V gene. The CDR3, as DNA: TGTGCCATCAGGAGGGACATCGGCTACACCTTC. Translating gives CAIRRDIGYTF.

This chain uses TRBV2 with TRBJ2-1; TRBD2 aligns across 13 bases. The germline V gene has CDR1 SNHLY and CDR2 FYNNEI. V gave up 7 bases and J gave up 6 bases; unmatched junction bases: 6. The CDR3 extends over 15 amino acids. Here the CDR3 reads CASTPGLAGFNEQFF. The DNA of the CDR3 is TGTGCCAGCACCCCGGGACTAGCGGGATTCAATGAGCAGTTCTTC.

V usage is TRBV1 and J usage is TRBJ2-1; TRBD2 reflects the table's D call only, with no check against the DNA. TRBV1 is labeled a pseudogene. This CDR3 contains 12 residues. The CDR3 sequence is CTSSLRSHEQFF. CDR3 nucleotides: TGCACCAGCAGCCTGAGGAGTCATGAGCAGTTCTTC.

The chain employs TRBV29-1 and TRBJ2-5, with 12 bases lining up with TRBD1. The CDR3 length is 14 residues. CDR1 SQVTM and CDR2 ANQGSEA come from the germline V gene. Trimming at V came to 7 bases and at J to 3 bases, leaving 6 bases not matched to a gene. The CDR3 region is CSARDRGREETQYF. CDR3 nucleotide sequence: TGCAGCGCCCGGGACAGGGGGCGGGAAGAGACCCAGTACTTC.

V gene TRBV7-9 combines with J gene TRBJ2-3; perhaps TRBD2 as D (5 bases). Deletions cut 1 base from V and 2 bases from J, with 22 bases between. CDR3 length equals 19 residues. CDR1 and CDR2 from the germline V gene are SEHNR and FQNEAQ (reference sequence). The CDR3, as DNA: TGTGCCAGCAGCTTAGGCTCGGGATTAGGCCCACCACACACAGATACGCAGTATTTT. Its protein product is CASSLGSGLGPPHTDTQYF.

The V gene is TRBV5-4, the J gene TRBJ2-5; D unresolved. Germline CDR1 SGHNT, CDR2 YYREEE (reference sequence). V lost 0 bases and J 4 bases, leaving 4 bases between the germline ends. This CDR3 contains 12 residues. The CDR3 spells CASSLAGETQYF. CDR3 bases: TGTGCCAGCAGCTTGGCCGGAGAGACCCAGTACTTC.

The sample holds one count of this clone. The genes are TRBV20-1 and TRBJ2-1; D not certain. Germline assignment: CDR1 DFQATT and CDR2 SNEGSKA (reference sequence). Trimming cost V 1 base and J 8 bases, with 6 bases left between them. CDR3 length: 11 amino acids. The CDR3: CSARVDYEQFF. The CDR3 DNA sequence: TGCAGTGCTAGAGTAGACTATGAGCAGTTCTTC.

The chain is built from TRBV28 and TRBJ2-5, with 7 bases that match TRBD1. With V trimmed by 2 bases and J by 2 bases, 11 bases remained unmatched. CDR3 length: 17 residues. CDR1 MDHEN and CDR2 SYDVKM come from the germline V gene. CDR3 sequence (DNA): TGTGCCAGCAGTTTACGGGACAGCTTAACGCTACAAGAGACCCAGTACTTC. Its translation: CASSLRDSLTLQETQYF.

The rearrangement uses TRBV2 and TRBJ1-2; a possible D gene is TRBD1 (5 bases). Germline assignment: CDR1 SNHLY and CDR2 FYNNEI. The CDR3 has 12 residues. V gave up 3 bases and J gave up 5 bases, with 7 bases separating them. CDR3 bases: TGTGCCAGCAGTGAGGCAGGGTATGGCTACACCTTC. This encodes CASSEAGYGYTF.

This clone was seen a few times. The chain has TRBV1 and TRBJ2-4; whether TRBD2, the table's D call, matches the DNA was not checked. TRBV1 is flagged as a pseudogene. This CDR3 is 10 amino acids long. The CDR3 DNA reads TGCATCGTCGCCAAAAACATTCAGTACTTC. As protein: CIVAKNIQYF.

Here the CDR3 reads CASSSINRERPRSPLHF. The CDR3 bases are TGTGCCAGCAGTTCTATCAACCGGGAGAGACCCAGGTCACCCCTCCACTTT. The chain recombines TRBV27 with TRBJ1-6; no clear D gene. V was pared by 4 bases and J by 10 bases, with 23 bases between. CDR3 length: 17 residues. In germline, CDR1 is MNHEY, CDR2 SMNVEV (reference sequence).

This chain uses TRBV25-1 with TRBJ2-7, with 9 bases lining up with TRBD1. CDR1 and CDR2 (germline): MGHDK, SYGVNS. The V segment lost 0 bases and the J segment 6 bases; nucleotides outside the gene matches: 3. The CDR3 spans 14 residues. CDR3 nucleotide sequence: TGTGCCAGCAGTGAATATCACAGGGGGCGCGAGCAGTACTTC. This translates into CASSEYHRGREQYF.

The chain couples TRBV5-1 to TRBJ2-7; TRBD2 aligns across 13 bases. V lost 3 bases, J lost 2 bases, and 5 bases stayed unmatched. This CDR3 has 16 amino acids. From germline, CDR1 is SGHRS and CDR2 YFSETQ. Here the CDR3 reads CASSWGGTSGTYEQYF. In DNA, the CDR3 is TGCGCCAGCAGCTGGGGCGGGACTAGCGGGACCTACGAGCAGTACTTC.

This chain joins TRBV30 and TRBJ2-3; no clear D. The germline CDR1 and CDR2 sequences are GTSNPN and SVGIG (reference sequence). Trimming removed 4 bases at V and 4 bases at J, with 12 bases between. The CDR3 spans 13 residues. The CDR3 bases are TGTGCCTGGAAGTCATCCGGTTCAGATACGCAGTATTTT. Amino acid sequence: CAWKSSGSDTQYF. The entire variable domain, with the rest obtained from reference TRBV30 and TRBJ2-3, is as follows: SQTIHQWPATLVQPVGSPLSLECTVEGTSNPNLYWYRQAAGRGLQLLFYSVGIGQISSEVPQNLSASRPQDRQFILSSKKLLLSDSGFYLCAWKSSGSDTQYFGPGTRLTVL.

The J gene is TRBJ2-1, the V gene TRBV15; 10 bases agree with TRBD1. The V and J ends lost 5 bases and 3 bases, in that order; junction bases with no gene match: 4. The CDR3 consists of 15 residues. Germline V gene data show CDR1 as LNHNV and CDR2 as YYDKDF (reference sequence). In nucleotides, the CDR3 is TGTGCCACCAGCGGGGGACAGGGGAGCTACAATGAGCAGTTCTTC. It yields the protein CATSGGQGSYNEQFF.

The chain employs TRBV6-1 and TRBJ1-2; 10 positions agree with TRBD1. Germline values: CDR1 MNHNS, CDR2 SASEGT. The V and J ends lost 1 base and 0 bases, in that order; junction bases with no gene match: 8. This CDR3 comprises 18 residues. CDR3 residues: CASSEGGTGAGANYGYTF. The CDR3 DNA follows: TGTGCCAGCAGTGAAGGGGGGACAGGGGCGGGAGCTAACTATGGCTACACCTTC.

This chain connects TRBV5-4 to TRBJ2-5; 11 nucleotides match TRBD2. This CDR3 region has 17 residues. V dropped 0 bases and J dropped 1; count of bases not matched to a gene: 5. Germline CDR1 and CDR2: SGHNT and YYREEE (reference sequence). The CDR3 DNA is TGTGCCAGCAGCTTGGTGGGTGGGACTAGCGGCCAAGAGACCCAGTACTTC. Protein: CASSLVGGTSGQETQYF.

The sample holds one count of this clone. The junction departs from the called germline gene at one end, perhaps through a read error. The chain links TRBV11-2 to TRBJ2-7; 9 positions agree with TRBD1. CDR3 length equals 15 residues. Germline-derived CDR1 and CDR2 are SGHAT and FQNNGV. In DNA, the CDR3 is TGTGCCAGCAGCCACCCTAGCCTGGGACAGGGCCTACAAACATTC. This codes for CASSHPSLGQGLQTF.

CDR3: CASSLSRLETQYF. The CDR3 DNA reads as TGTGCCAGCAGCCTTAGTCGGTTGGAGACCCAGTACTTC. This chain connects TRBV7-3 to TRBJ2-5; D not certain. Trimming removed 5 bases from V and 5 bases from J, with 12 bases in between. Per germline, CDR1 SGHTA and CDR2 FQGTGA. The CDR3 contains 13 residues.

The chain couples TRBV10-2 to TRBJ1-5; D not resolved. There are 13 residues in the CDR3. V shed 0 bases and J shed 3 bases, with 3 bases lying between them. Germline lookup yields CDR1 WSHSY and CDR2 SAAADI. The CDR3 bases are TGCGCCAGCAGTGAGTCGTACAATCAGCCCCAGCATTTT. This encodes CASSESYNQPQHF.

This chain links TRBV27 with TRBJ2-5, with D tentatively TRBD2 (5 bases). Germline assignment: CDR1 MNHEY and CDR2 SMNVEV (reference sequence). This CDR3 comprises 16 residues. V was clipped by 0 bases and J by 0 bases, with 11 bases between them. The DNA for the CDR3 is TGTGCCAGCAGTTTATCATTTTGGGAGTACCAAGAGACCCAGTACTTC. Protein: CASSLSFWEYQETQYF.